One sample yielded the 8 T cell receptor beta chains listed below, sequenced in a study of cytomegalovirus exposure and HLA in healthy donors. This table comes from immunoSEQ multiplex PCR, and its TCRdb copy is limited to in-frame clones, with some not included. In the table there are roughly 130,000 clones, about 83% of which are singletons. The sample was PBMCs. The source is a woman in her 30s in good health and CMV-seronegative.

The rearrangement joins TRBV7-9 to TRBJ1-2, with D possibly TRBD1 on 6 matching bases. Trimming left V 6 bases short and J 4 bases short, with 15 bases between. The CDR3 extends over 14 amino acids. In germline, CDR1 is SEHNR, CDR2 FQNEAQ (reference sequence). The CDR3 DNA reads TGTGCCAGCAGGGGACAAAACTCCACCTATGGCTACACCTTC. Amino acid sequence: CASRGQNSTYGYTF.

This clone was observed once. The CDR3 DNA sequence: TGCGCCAGCAGCTCGGGACAGGGTCTCTACAATGAGCAGTTCTTC. This sequence encodes CASSSGQGLYNEQFF. The chain joins TRBV5-1 to TRBJ2-1; 9 nucleotides match TRBD1. CDR3 length: 15 residues. Germline CDR1 SGHRS, CDR2 YFSETQ. The V gene end was trimmed by 3 bases and the J gene end by 3 bases; junction bases not matched to a gene: 4.

This clone showed up just a few times. This same CDR3 is encoded by further DNA sequences in the sample. The V gene is TRBV6-4, the J gene TRBJ2-3; the match to TRBD2 covers 12 bases. The V segment lost 4 bases and the J segment 4 bases; nucleotides outside the gene matches: 3. Germline CDR1 MRHNA, CDR2 SNTAGT. This CDR3 comprises 15 residues. CDR3 amino acids: CASSVLAGGPDTQYF. The DNA for the CDR3 is TGTGCCAGCAGTGTGCTAGCGGGGGGGCCAGATACGCAGTATTTT.

As concerns this clone: A much larger clonotype is one base distant, so this may be a read error. The J gene is TRBJ1-1, the V gene TRBV5-5, with D perhaps TRBD1 (6 bases). Germline V gene lookup returns CDR1 SGHKS and CDR2 YYEKEE (reference sequence). Trimming removed 0 bases from V and 0 bases from J, with 6 bases in between. The CDR3 consists of 14 residues. DNA of the CDR3: TGTGCCAGCAGCTTGGACAGGGTGAACACTGAAGCTTTCTTT. This codes for CASSLDRVNTEAFF. The variable domain in full, with the rest retrieved from reference TRBV5-5 and TRBJ1-1, is DAGVTQSPTHLIKTRGQQVTLRCSPISGHKSVSWYQQVLGQGPQFIFQYYEKEERGRGNFPDRFSARQFPNYSSELNVNALLLGDSALYLCASSLDRVNTEAFFGQGTRLTVV.

The chain employs TRBV6-1 and TRBJ2-1; tentative D call: TRBD2 (6 bases). V gave up 2 bases and J gave up 9 bases, with 11 bases separating them. This CDR3 has 13 amino acids. The germline V gene has CDR1 MNHNS and CDR2 SASEGT. CDR3 loop: CASSERRGGEQFF. CDR3 sequence (DNA): TGTGCCAGCAGTGAAAGGAGGGGCGGTGAGCAGTTCTTC.

The gene calls are TRBV10-3 and TRBJ1-2, with 8 bases aligning to TRBD1. This CDR3 spans 14 amino acids. V was pared by 5 bases and J by 4 bases, with 6 bases of the junction left unmatched. Germline V gene sequence: CDR1 ENHRY, CDR2 SYGVKD. The CDR3: CAISRRQGLYGYTF. DNA of the CDR3: TGTGCCATCAGTCGAAGACAGGGGCTCTATGGCTACACCTTC.

The gene calls are TRBV18 and TRBJ1-1; D is ambiguous. CDR1 and CDR2 (germline): KGHSH, LQKENI. The V end was cut by 3 bases, the J end by 3 bases, with 5 bases between. The CDR3 totals 12 residues. CDR3 protein: CASSPSYTEAFF. The CDR3 bases are TGTGCCAGCTCACCTTCCTACACTGAAGCTTTCTTT.

This rearrangement joins TRBV9 to TRBJ2-5, with a possible D match to TRBD2 (5 bases). With 4 bases removed from V and 1 base from J, the gap between germline ends came to 11 bases. CDR3 length equals 14 residues. CDR1 and CDR2 (germline): SGDLS, YYNGEE. CDR3 sequence (DNA): TGTGCCAGCAGCCCAGGCGGGCTCCAAGAGACCCAGTACTTC. The encoded protein is CASSPGGLQETQYF.